This TCR beta chain was observed in a study of CD8+ T cells in alopecia areata. Extraction and reverse transcription of RNA yielded cDNA as the sequencing template. Profiling relied on immunoSEQ multiplex PCR, and the TCRdb table lists in-frame clones only, not all of them. The top ten hold roughly 12% of the sample, which has around 200,000 clones, around three fifths seen once. Germline CDR1 is SNHLY and CDR2 is FYNNEI. The CDR3 covers 14 residues. The V end was cut by 4 bases, the J end by 3 bases, with 13 bases between. Treatment reported: oral pan-JAK inhibitor, 5-10 mg twice daily. The receptor was derived from a human donor with alopecia areata. V and J are TRBV2 and TRBJ2-7, with D perhaps given as TRBD1 or TRBD2 (5 bases each). Here the sequenced sample was CD8+ T cells sorted from blood, taken at week 24, from a patient treated with tofacitinib. The DNA of the CDR3 is TGTGCCAGCAGTGGGGAGACAGCCTTCTACGAGCAGTACTTC. It encodes CASSGETAFYEQYF.